This T cell receptor (beta chain) was captured by sequencing in a study of blood T cells in healthy people across ages. The CDR3 runs to 18 residues. Looked up from germline, CDR1 is SGHVS and CDR2 is FNYEAQ. Trimming cost V 3 bases and J 5 bases, with 25 bases left between them. A second PCR of about 6 to 11 cycles used a sample-barcoded 5' primer and a J-beta primer mix. TCRdb called the 5' RACE reads again in MiXCR, with one record for every CDR3 protein. Here the sample spans 1.4 million or so distinct CDR3 sequences, less than 45% being singletons. What was sequenced was blood. This chain uses TRBV7-6 with TRBJ2-5; a possible D gene is TRBD1 (5 bases). This TCR derives from a woman aged 18 to 35 in good health. CDR3 sequence: CASSLVPLTVLVRETQYF. CDR3 in DNA: TGTGCCAGCAGCTTGGTTCCTCTGACAGTACTGGTAAGGGAGACCCAGTACTTC.